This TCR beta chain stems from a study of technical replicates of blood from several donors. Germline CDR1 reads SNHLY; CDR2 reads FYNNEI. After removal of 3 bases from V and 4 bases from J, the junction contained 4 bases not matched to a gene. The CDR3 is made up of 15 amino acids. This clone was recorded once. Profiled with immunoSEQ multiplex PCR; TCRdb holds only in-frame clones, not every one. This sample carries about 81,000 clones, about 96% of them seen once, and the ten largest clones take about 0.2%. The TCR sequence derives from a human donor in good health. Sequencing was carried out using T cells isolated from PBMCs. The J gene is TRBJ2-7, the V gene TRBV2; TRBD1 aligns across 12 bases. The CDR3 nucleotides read TGTGCCAGCAGTGACCTGGGACAGGGGGCTTACGAGCAGTACTTC. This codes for CASSDLGQGAYEQYF.